The clone carrying this T cell receptor (beta chain) was counted many times. What it binds is not known. TCRdb re-derived calls from the RT-PCR reads in MiXCR, one entry per CDR3 protein. The top ten clones hold more than 9.5% of a sample with more than 500,000 distinct CDR3 sequences, about 10% of them seen once. The CDR3 totals 17 residues. With 0 bases removed from V and 6 bases from J, the gap between germline ends came to 18 bases. Germline values: CDR1 LGHNA, CDR2 YNFKEQ. These data come from a study of response to subunit inactivated influenza vaccine. General study points: That few new T cells are recruited by each seasonal influenza vaccination was the authors' suggestion.

These same records also appear under a second study, on T cells expressing NK-cell markers. That report adds: TCR beta cDNA was made by 5'RACE template switching with UMIs. One observes that, in several donors, these clonotypes were also the leading ones within the CD3+CD56-NKG2C+ fraction.

This specimen was PBMCs from blood, taken on the day of vaccination. V usage is TRBV4-2 and J usage is TRBJ2-1; weak D call: TRBD2 (6 bases). This receptor was identified in a man aged 50 to 60 who received an inactivated influenza vaccine. CDR3 in amino acids: CASSQDEGTGVSNEQFF. Written as DNA, the CDR3 is TGTGCCAGCAGCCAAGATGAGGGGACGGGGGTCTCCAATGAGCAGTTCTTC.